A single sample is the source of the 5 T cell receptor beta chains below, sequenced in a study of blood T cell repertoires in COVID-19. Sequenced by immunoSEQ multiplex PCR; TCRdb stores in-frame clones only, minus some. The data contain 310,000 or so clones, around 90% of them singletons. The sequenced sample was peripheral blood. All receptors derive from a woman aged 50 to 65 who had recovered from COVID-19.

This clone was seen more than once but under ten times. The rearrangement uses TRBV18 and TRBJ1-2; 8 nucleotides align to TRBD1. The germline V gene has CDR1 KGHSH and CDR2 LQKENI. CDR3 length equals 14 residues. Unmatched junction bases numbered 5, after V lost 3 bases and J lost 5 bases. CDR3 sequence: CASSPSDREYGYTF. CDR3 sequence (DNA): TGTGCCAGCTCACCGTCGGACAGGGAGTATGGCTACACCTTC.

The CDR3 region has the DNA TGTGCCAGCAGTTACCCGCCCCGGACAGGACCCGGCTACACCTTC. Protein: CASSYPPRTGPGYTF. The chain is built from TRBV6-2 or TRBV6-3 and TRBJ1-2; 7 bases agree with TRBD1. V shed 2 bases, J shed 8 bases, and the junction held 11 bases outside the gene matches. Germline CDR1 reads MNHEY; CDR2 reads SVGEGT. This CDR3 has 15 residues.

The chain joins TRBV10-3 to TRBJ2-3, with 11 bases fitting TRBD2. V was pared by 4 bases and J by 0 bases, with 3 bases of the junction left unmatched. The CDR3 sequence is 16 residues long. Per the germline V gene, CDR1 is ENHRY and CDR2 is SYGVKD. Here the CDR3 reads CAISGRLAGSTDTQYF. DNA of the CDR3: TGTGCCATCAGTGGCCGACTAGCGGGAAGCACAGATACGCAGTATTTT.

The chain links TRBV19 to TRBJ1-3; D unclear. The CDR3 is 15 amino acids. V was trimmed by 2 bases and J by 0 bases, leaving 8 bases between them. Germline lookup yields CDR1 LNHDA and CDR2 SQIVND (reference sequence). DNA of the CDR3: TGTGCCAGTAGTATATCGGGGATCTCTGGAAACACCATATATTTT. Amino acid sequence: CASSISGISGNTIYF.

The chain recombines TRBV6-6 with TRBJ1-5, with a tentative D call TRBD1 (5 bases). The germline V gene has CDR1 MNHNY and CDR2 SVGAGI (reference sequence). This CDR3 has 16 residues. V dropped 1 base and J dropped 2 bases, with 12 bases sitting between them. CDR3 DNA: TGTGCCAGCAGTTACTTCGGGGGTCACGGCAATCAGCCCCAGCATTTT. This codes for CASSYFGGHGNQPQHF.